This record concerns one TCR beta chain sequence. The clone's antigen remains unknown. No base quality information exists; no much larger clone differs at one position. The cohort comprised around 690 healthy bone marrow donors. All cohort members were sampled while nominally healthy, although unrecorded immune exposures were likely present. The donor tested CMV seropositive and was one of the 289 seropositive cohort members. A peripheral blood sample was provided by each donor, and peripheral blood mononuclear cells were used for TCR beta sequencing. Genomic DNA was extracted from the blood cell samples with the Qiagen DNeasy Blood Extraction Kit. These data are taken from a study of cytomegalovirus exposure and HLA in healthy donors (dated by TCRdb to about 2017). The study in broad terms: An earlier analysis of 587 of the donors reported under 300 Gb of sequence data and around 100 million unique TCR beta sequences obtained from about 200 million T cells. Roughly 310 gigabases of sequencing data and tens of millions of unique TCR sequences were included in an early release covering several hundred HLA-typed donors. Of the roughly 400 genotyped donors, 65% to 90% were placed in the genetic ancestry cluster associated with self-reported Caucasian donors. The study aimed to test whether cataloging public T cell receptors could reveal signatures of past pathogen exposure. The T cell repertoires of several hundred subjects were profiled by immunosequencing and related to cytomegalovirus serostatus. Along with the approximately 650-subject first cohort, a separate validation cohort of more than 90 different subjects was used. To predict cytomegalovirus infection status, the study brought together high-throughput TCR immunosequencing, statistical association of individual TCRs with disease status, and machine learning. To study patterns of TCR occurrence, a later analysis re-analyzed previously published TCR beta repertoires from hundreds of donors and added high-resolution HLA genotyping. In the later analysis, no new phenotypic data were used to find candidate immune exposures; instead, reliance was placed on TCR beta sequences and their occurrence across donors. To decide whether each TCR beta V gene segment behaved as functional or pseudogenic, an earlier analysis of some 600 of the donors relied on high-throughput TCR beta sequencing. Donor age, sex, ethnicity and CMV serostatus were collected together with the repertoire data. In a later genetic analysis, genome-wide SNP genotypes for about three fifths of the 666 donors were used, and that subset was treated as a discovery cohort. Every discovery cohort repertoire had been produced on one sequencing platform. Both class I and class II loci were covered by HLA typing, at four-digit resolution. Typing coverage varied by locus: roughly 620-640 donors for A, B, C, DRB1 and DQB1; roughly 520 for DQA1; around 610 for DPA1; approximately 450 for DPB1. Several DR-DQ haplotypes were treated as single units for association and clustering because of strong linkage in the cohort. Among a few hundred genotyped donors of the cohort, an average of around 240,000 unique TCR beta nucleotide sequences were sequenced per donor, roughly 20% of them non-productive.

The CDR3 runs 14 residues from the cysteine to the phenylalanine. The kept DNA is CDR3 alone, 42 bases in frame from the first base. As encoded in the germline V gene, CDR1 is SNHLY while CDR2 is FYNNEI. The germline ends are 19 bases apart after V is trimmed by 8 bases and J by 5 bases. Library method: the immunoSEQ multiplex PCR assay. For the multiplex PCR, a mixture combining 60 forward primers for TCR Vbeta segments and 13 reverse primers for TCR Jbeta segments was used. The CDR3 region of rearranged TCR beta genes was amplified from genomic DNA by a multiplex PCR assay. On the Illumina HiSeq System, the amplified TCR beta libraries were sequenced as 87-base-pair reads. Per the original workflow: Across the 500 to 700 repertoires, a later analysis counted tens of millions of unique TCR beta chains, about 10 million of which were shared by at least two donors. A nearest-neighbor algorithm error-corrected the raw reads and collapsed the reads into unique sequences, merging closely related sequences to remove PCR and sequencing errors. CDR3 sequences were aligned to IMGT reference sequences to assign V, D and J gene segments. For a sequence to be retained, a match of at least six nucleotides to both a V gene segment and a J gene segment was required. A rearrangement counted as productive if the CDR3 had no stop codons and remained in frame with V and J, and every other rearrangement counted as non-productive. CDR3 was defined according to IMGT convention as the region running from the second conserved V-encoded cysteine to the conserved J-encoded phenylalanine. Sequences without an unambiguous match to a single V gene segment were excluded from the earlier analysis of approximately 600 of the donors. An earlier analysis of approximately 590 of the donors classified V segments as functional when productive rearrangements were above 56.7% and as segregating when the standard deviation between donors was above 5%. A statistical classification framework was developed to diagnose cytomegalovirus status using the catalog of TCR beta chain sequences. In a later analysis, V and J genes were assigned by comparing TCR nucleotide sequences against IMGT/GENE-DB human TR gene sequences. A later analysis assigned CDR3 sequences and most-parsimonious VDJ recombination scenarios with the TCRdist pipeline. In a later analysis, each TCR beta chain was defined by its CDR3 amino acid sequence together with its V-gene family, and reads without a unique V-gene family were excluded. A later analysis removed 550 to 650 highly shared, low-generation-probability nucleotide sequences to deal with suspected cross-contamination and a sequencing artifact. For each public chain, a later analysis derived a clonal expansion index from normalized ranks of inferred template counts within each repertoire. A later analysis computed generation probabilities with a VDJ recombination model fitted to out-of-frame rearrangements, and checked the results against IGoR. In a later analysis, hypergeometric tests were used to score TCR-TCR, TCR-HLA and TCR-CMV co-occurrence, with a repertoire-size bias correction applied to TCR pairs. False discovery rates were estimated in a later analysis by permuting HLA or CMV assignments 20 times. In a later analysis, co-occurring TCRs were grouped using DBSCAN, and TCRdist sequence similarity was added for clustering within HLA-allele-positive subsets. For co-occurrence clustering, repertoires with fewer than 30,000 or more than 120,000 public chains were excluded, along with about five repertoires with anomalous nucleotide sharing. Held by TCRdb, this immuneACCESS table contains in-frame sequences only and omits some clones. Under half of the omission traces to an unresolved V gene where checked; the cause of the rest is unknown. V, J and clone size were drawn from that table, and D and trimming were deduced from the DNA. The sample records 150,000 to 200,000 clones, approximately 83% of which are singletons. Roughly 8.8% of the sample lies in the top ten.

Overall results and qualifications from the work: CMV serostatus was the only immune exposure information available for the cohort. At a false discovery rate of 0.05, a later analysis linked around 17,000 TCR beta sequences to specific HLA alleles. Three of the identified cytomegalovirus-associated TCR beta chains were confirmed in vitro to be specific for cytomegalovirus antigens. A further reported finding was that TCR beta sequences accurately predicted the HLA-A and HLA-B alleles for most subjects in the first cohort. Across donors, most TCR sequences were observed very rarely, whereas some public TCRs were present in many individuals. Compared with the roughly 700-donor mean, donors in an Asian-associated ancestry cluster had fewer N-insertions in productive TCRs, according to a later genetic analysis. In a later analysis, the rate of TCR association differed among HLA loci, with DRB1 alleles having the most associated TCRs and HLA-C alleles having the fewest. When HLA alleles, especially DR and DQ, strongly co-occurred, TCR associations were difficult to assign to individual alleles. In a later analysis, several top co-occurrence clusters were reported to appear linked to parvovirus B19, influenza, CMV and Epstein-Barr virus. V-gene and J-gene trimming of TCR beta chains was associated with a missense DCLRE1C variant in a later genetic analysis, and the association was replicated in an independent cohort. Because the 87-base-pair reads could not distinguish some IMGT-functional V segments, including TRBV6-2 and TRBV6-3, those segments were excluded. The classifier was reported to diagnose cytomegalovirus status with high specificity and sensitivity in both the original and validation cohorts. In an earlier analysis of roughly 500 of the donors, most TCR beta V segments appeared in productive rearrangements about 90% or about 30% of the time, broadly matching IMGT annotations. Presence/absence analyses assumed roughly uniform sequencing depth across donors, an assumption that may not hold. Most CMV-associated TCR beta chains appeared to be HLA-restricted in a later analysis, and the HLA associations seemed to be driven largely by CMV exposure. A cluster of highly shared sequence variants was judged likely to represent a technical artifact of the sequencing pipeline. In a later analysis, HLA-associated TCR beta chains showed more clonal expansion and lower generation probabilities than non-associated chains that were equally common. Because counts were too low, roughly 16 rarely observed V segments, including chromosome 9 orphons, were excluded from the earlier analysis of 587 of the donors. Only TCR beta chains were sequenced in this cohort, and the absence of alpha or paired-chain data limited detectable features. Linkage disequilibrium might explain the correlated functional status among segregating V segments, but an unknown experimental factor could not be ruled out. Because HLA typing was unavailable for some donors at each locus, only the typed subset was used in association tests. In the study, 150 to 200 TCR beta chains were listed as associated with cytomegalovirus. It was suggested by the authors that the approach could potentially be generalized to other disease states and immunological phenotypes.

The sequence was collected from a man between 18 and 35 years old in good health and CMV-seropositive. Sequences were obtained from PBMCs. The V and J genes are TRBV2 and TRBJ2-7; the D gene is possibly TRBD1, with 6 bases matching. CDR3 protein: CASGVDSPQDEQYF. In nucleotide form, the sequence is TGTGCCAGCGGGGTGGACAGTCCCCAGGACGAGCAGTACTTC.